The text below deals with one TCR beta chain. This sample is drawn from a study of shared T cell receptors in the human thymus. Clones were sequenced by immunoSEQ multiplex PCR, and TCRdb holds only the in-frame ones, with some missing. The sample has hundreds of thousands of clones, 75% to 80% seen once. These data also formed part of another study, on human thymus T cells. As that report states: During corrective heart surgery, resections were taken, and the thymus tissue came from them.

This sequence originates from a boy in the first two years of life with a congenital heart defect. Sequenced material: thymocytes.

DNA of the CDR3: TGTGCCAGCAGTATTAGCGGGAGGACGTACAATGAGCAGTTCTTC. This translates into CASSISGRTYNEQFF. The chain employs TRBV6-1 and TRBJ2-1; 10 positions match TRBD2. Germline V gives CDR1 MNHNS, CDR2 SASEGT. The junction had 5 bases not matched to a gene; V was cut back by 5 bases and J by 4 bases. This CDR3 comprises 15 residues.